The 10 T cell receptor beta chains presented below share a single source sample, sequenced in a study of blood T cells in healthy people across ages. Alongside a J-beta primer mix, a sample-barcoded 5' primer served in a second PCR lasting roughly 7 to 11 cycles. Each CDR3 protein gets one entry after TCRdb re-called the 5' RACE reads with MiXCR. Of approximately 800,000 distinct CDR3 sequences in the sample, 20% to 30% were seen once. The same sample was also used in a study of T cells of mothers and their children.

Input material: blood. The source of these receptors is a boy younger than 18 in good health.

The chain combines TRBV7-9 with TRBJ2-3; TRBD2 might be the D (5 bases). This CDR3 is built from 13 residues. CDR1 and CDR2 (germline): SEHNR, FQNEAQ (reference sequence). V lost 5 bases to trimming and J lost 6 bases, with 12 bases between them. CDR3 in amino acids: CASSPRVADTQYF. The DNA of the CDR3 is TGTGCCAGCAGCCCGCGGGTGGCGGATACGCAGTATTTT.

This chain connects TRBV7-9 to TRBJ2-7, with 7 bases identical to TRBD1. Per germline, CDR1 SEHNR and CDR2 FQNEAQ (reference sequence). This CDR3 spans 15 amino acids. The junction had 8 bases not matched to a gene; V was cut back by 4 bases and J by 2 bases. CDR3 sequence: CASSSDRVATYEQYF. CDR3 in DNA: TGTGCCAGCAGCTCAGACAGGGTGGCAACCTACGAGCAGTACTTC.

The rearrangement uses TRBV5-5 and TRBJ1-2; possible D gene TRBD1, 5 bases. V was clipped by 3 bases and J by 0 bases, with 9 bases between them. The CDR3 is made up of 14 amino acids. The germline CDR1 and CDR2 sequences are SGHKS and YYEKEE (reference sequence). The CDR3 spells CASSWDGPNYGYTF. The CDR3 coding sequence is TGTGCCAGCAGCTGGGACGGACCTAACTATGGCTACACCTTC.

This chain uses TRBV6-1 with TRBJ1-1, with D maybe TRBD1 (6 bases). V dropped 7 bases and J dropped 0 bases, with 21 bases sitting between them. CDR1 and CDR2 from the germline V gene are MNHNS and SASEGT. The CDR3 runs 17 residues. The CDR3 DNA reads TGTGCCAGCACCAACGGTTGGAGGGGGAAAATGAACACTGAAGCTTTCTTT. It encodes CASTNGWRGKMNTEAFF.

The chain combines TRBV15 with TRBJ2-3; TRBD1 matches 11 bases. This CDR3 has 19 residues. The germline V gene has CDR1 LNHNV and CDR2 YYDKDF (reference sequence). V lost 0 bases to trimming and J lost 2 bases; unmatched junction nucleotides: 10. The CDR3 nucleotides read TGTGCCACCAGCAGAGATCACCCCTGGACAGGGGGCGACACAGATACGCAGTATTTT. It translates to CATSRDHPWTGGDTDTQYF.

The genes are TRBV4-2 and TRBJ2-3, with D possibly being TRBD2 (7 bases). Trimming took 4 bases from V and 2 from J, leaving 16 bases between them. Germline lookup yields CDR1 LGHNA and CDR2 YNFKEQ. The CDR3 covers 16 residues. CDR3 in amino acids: CASSREVGGPTDTQYF. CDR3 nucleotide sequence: TGTGCCAGCAGCCGAGAGGTCGGGGGGCCCACAGATACGCAGTATTTT.

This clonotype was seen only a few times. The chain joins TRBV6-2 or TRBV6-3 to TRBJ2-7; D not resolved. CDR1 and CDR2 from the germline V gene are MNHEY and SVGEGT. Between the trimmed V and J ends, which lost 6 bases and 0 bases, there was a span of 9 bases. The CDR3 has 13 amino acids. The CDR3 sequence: CASSSPNSYEQYF. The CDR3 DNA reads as TGTGCCAGCAGCTCCCCCAACTCCTACGAGCAGTACTTC.

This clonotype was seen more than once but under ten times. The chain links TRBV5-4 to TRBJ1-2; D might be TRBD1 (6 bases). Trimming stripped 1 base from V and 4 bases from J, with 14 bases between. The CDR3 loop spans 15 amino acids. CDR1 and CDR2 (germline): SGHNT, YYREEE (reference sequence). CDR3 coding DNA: TGTGCCAGCAGCTTGCGGGTGGGGGCCCGCTATGGCTACACCTTC. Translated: CASSLRVGARYGYTF.

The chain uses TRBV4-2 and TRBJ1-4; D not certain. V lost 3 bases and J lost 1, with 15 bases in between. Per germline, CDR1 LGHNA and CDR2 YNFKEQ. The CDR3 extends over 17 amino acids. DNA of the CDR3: TGTGCCAGCAGCCACATAGGTGGGGAAGGAACTAATGAAAAACTGTTTTTT. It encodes CASSHIGGEGTNEKLFF.

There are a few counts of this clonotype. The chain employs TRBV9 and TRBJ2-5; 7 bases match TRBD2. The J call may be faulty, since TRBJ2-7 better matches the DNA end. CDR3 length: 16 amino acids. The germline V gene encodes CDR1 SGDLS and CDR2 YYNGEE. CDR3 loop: CASSARMSGALGEQYF. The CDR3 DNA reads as TGTGCCAGCAGCGCCCGGATGAGCGGGGCACTTGGCGAGCAGTACTTC.